The clone carrying this T cell receptor (beta chain) was found many times. Its antigen remains unknown. The sample comes from a study of identical twins. TCRdb fed the 5' RACE reads into MiXCR, producing one record per CDR3 protein. The repertoire holds approximately 140,000 distinct CDR3 sequences, with under 4.5% as singletons. Study-wide findings and caveats: Beta clonotypes that were abundant in cord blood contained fewer insertions, a pattern absent from memory repertoires.

This TCR derives from a man between 18 and 29 years old in good health. Sequences were obtained from memory T cells sorted from blood.

CDR3 loop: CASSESGRNQPQHF. Here the CDR3 DNA reads TGTGCCAGCAGTGAGTCAGGCCGAAATCAGCCCCAGCATTTT. This sequence joins TRBV2 and TRBJ1-5; D not resolved. The germline CDR1 and CDR2 sequences are SNHLY and FYNNEI. The V gene lost 3 bases and the J gene lost 4 bases, with 10 bases spanning the gap. This CDR3 comprises 14 residues.